A selection of T cell receptor beta chains follows, all from one sample in a study of T cell repertoires in cytomegalovirus infection. One entry per CDR3 protein results from TCRdb running MiXCR on the reads. The sample lists 200,000 to 300,000 distinct CDR3 sequences, roughly 15% occurring once. Sequenced input: PBMCs. The receptors shown here come from a human donor in good health (CMV status not recorded). Some clones in this sample may be carry-over from other donors' samples. Both conserved end residues are part of each CDR3. D genes are given only for firm matches. Clone sizes are given selectively: once, few, many, or a class where the clone is expanded.

V gene	D gene	J gene	clone size	CDR3 DNA	CDR3 protein
TRBV6-1	-	TRBJ2-5	many	TGTGCCAGCAGTGAACAGCGTGGGCAAGAGACCCAGTACTTC	CASSEQRGQETQYF
TRBV28	TRBD2	TRBJ2-5	few	TGTGCCAGCAGTTTTAGTAAGCCTAGCGGTGCTGGTGGAGAGTACTTC	CASSFSKPSGAGGEYF
TRBV4-1	-	TRBJ2-3	many	TGCGCCAGCAGCCAAGATGGAGCAGGGATAGCGGCAGATACGCAGTATTTT	CASSQDGAGIAADTQYF
TRBV11-3	-	TRBJ2-5	many	TGTGCCAGCAGCTTCCCGGAAGAGACCCAGTACTTC	CASSFPEETQYF
TRBV7-2	-	TRBJ1-4	many	TGTGCCAGCAGCTTAGCTTTTGCTAATGAAAAACTGTTTTTT	CASSLAFANEKLFF
TRBV28	-	TRBJ1-2	many	TGTGCCAGCAGGAACCGATCCTGGGGTGGGGGTCACTATGGCTACACCTTC	CASRNRSWGGGHYGYTF
TRBV29-1	-	TRBJ1-5	few	TGCAGCGTGGCAGGGGTGAACAATCAGCCCCAGCATTTT	CSVAGVNNQPQHF
TRBV6-2/TRBV6-3	TRBD2	TRBJ2-1	few	TGTGCCAGCAGCCTAGCCTGGATTAGCGGGAGCTCCTACAATGAGCAGTTCTTC	CASSLAWISGSSYNEQFF
TRBV7-2	TRBD1	TRBJ1-1	many	TGTGCCAGCAGCCTCGGGACAGTCACAATGAACACTGAAGCTTTCTTT	CASSLGTVTMNTEAFF
TRBV10-2	TRBD1	TRBJ1-1	many	TGCGCCAGCAAGTGGGACAGCTTGAACACTGAAGCTTTCTTT	CASKWDSLNTEAFF
TRBV5-1	TRBD2	TRBJ2-1	-	TGCGCCAGCAGCCCGATACTAGCGGGAGGGCGAAATGAGCAGTTCTTC	CASSPILAGGRNEQFF
TRBV7-2	-	TRBJ1-2	many	TGTGCCAGCAGCTTGCCTACGGGGGGTAGTGGTTACACCTTC	CASSLPTGGSGYTF
TRBV18	-	TRBJ2-1	few	TGTGCCAGCTCACCACCGAACAAACCTCTAGGAAATGAGCAGTTCTTC	CASSPPNKPLGNEQFF
TRBV7-2	TRBD2	TRBJ2-3	many	TGTGCCAGCCCTCCTTTAGCGGGAGTTACAGATACGCAGTATTTT	CASPPLAGVTDTQYF
TRBV7-2	-	TRBJ2-3	many	TGTGCCAGCAGCTTAGGGCGGGGGCGCACAGATACGCAGTATTTT	CASSLGRGRTDTQYF
TRBV6-9	-	TRBJ2-1	many	TGTGCCAGCAGTTATCGAGCCTACAATGAGCAGTTCTTC	CASSYRAYNEQFF
TRBV7-9	-	TRBJ2-7	few	TGTGCCAGCAGCTTAGAGAAGGGACCTGCGTACGAGCAGTACTTC	CASSLEKGPAYEQYF
TRBV25-1	-	TRBJ1-5	-	TGTGCCAGCAATGTTGGGTATCAGCCCCAGCATTTT	CASNVGYQPQHF
TRBV20-1	TRBD2	TRBJ2-3	few	TGCAGTGTTGGCGGGGGGGAAGTTCCCACAGATACGCAGTATTTT	CSVGGGEVPTDTQYF
TRBV29-1	-	TRBJ1-2	-	TGCAGCGTTGCGTCGGGGAGACTCGTCGGCTACACCTTC	CSVASGRLVGYTF
TRBV7-2	TRBD1	TRBJ2-1	few	TGTGCCAGCAGCGATCACACAGGGGTCTACAATGAGCAGTTCTTC	CASSDHTGVYNEQFF
TRBV7-9	-	TRBJ2-7	-	TGTGCCAGCAGCTACTTAGACTCCTACGAGCAGTACTTC	CASSYLDSYEQYF
TRBV6-2/TRBV6-3	-	TRBJ1-2	few	TGTGCCAGCAGCCGTGGGGAGTATGGCTACACCTTC	CASSRGEYGYTF
TRBV19	-	TRBJ1-4	-	TGTGCCAGTAGTATCCTCCAAACCGCAACTAATGAAAAACTGTTTTTT	CASSILQTATNEKLFF
TRBV28	-	TRBJ1-5	many	TGTGCCAGCAGTCCCTACCCGCAGGGAAATAGCAATCAGCCCCAGCATTTT	CASSPYPQGNSNQPQHF
TRBV5-6	TRBD1	TRBJ1-1	-	TGTGCCAGCAGAAATATAGGGGACAGGGTGGGCACTGAAGCTTTCTTT	CASRNIGDRVGTEAFF
TRBV29-1	-	TRBJ2-5	-	TGCAGCGTTGTAGGGGTTGGGGAGACCCAGTACTTC	CSVVGVGETQYF
TRBV12-3/TRBV12-4	-	TRBJ1-5	many	TGTGCCAGCAGTTTCTACAGTCAGGGCGGCAATCAGCCCCAGCATTTT	CASSFYSQGGNQPQHF
TRBV29-1	-	TRBJ1-1	-	TGCAGCGCCGCCTTGAGACGGGACCCCATTGAAGCTTTCTTT	CSAALRRDPIEAFF
TRBV19	-	TRBJ2-7	few	TGTGCCAGTAGTGTTAGACTCACCTCCTACGAGCAGTACTTC	CASSVRLTSYEQYF
TRBV12-3/TRBV12-4	-	TRBJ1-4	many	TGTGCCAGCAGTTTCCGGCAGACCGCAACTAATGAAAAACTGTTTTTT	CASSFRQTATNEKLFF
TRBV24-1	-	TRBJ1-2	-	TGTGCCACCAGTGATCCGACAGTTAACTATGGCTACACCTTC	CATSDPTVNYGYTF
TRBV6-1	-	TRBJ2-5	-	TGTGCCAGCAGTGAATTGGTTGGAGAGACCCAGTACTTC	CASSELVGETQYF
TRBV10-2	-	TRBJ2-2	-	TGCGCCAGCAGCAAATTCGCCCAAACAGGGAACACCGGGGAGCTGTTTTTT	CASSKFAQTGNTGELFF
TRBV6-2/TRBV6-3	TRBD1	TRBJ2-1	few	TGTGCCAGCAGCCAAGGGACAGGGGCCGAGCAGTTCTTC	CASSQGTGAEQFF
TRBV7-8	TRBD2	TRBJ2-2	many	TGTGCCAGCAGCCTTATCCCGGGACTAGCGGGGGGGTCCGGGGAGCTGTTTTTT	CASSLIPGLAGGSGELFF
TRBV24-1	-	TRBJ2-2	few	TGTGCCACCAGTGGAAGTTCTGGGGTCAGAGACACCGGGGAGCTGTTTTTT	CATSGSSGVRDTGELFF
TRBV6-1	-	TRBJ2-5	many	TGTGCCACAGGGCGGGCAGCCCAAGAGACCCAGTACTTC	CATGRAAQETQYF
TRBV7-6	-	TRBJ1-1	many	TGTGCCAGCAGCCTTCTAGCGGGGAACACTGAAGCTTTCTTT	CASSLLAGNTEAFF
TRBV5-5	TRBD1	TRBJ2-4	few	TGTGCCAGCAGCTTGGTGGGGACAGGTCTTCCCGGGCTCATTCAGTACTTC	CASSLVGTGLPGLIQYF
TRBV7-9	-	TRBJ2-4	few	TGTGCCAGCAGCTTTCCCAAAAACATTCAGTACTTC	CASSFPKNIQYF
TRBV29-1	TRBD2	TRBJ2-1	-	TGCAGCGTTGGAGCGGGAGATTGGAATGAGCAGTTCTTC	CSVGAGDWNEQFF
TRBV15	-	TRBJ2-3	once	TGTGCCACCAGCAGAGACAGGGCCGCGCGCACAGATACGCAGTATTTT	CATSRDRAARTDTQYF
TRBV10-3	-	TRBJ1-1	once	TGTGCCATCAGTGAGATTTCTGGGCAGGGCACTGAAGCTTTCTTT	CAISEISGQGTEAFF
TRBV28	TRBD2	TRBJ2-4	few	TGTGCCAGCAGTTTATCGGCGGGAGTTGCCAAAAACATTCAGTACTTC	CASSLSAGVAKNIQYF
TRBV7-9	TRBD2	TRBJ2-3	-	TGTGCCATACGAGCGGGAGACGTAAGCACAGATACGCAGTATTTT	CAIRAGDVSTDTQYF
TRBV6-2/TRBV6-3	TRBD2	TRBJ2-1	many	TGTGCCAGCAGCACCCGGATCTCAACTAGCGGCCAGCGGTTCTTC	CASSTRISTSGQRFF
TRBV28	TRBD1	TRBJ1-1	-	TGTGCCAGCCCAGGGACAGGGGGCTATGACACTGAAGCTTTCTTT	CASPGTGGYDTEAFF
TRBV12-3/TRBV12-4	-	TRBJ1-1	-	TGTGCCAGCCTGACGCGGAACACTGAAGCTTTCTTT	CASLTRNTEAFF
TRBV14	-	TRBJ1-5	-	TGTGCCAGCAGCGCAGGGGTCTGGCAGCCCCAGCATTTT	CASSAGVWQPQHF
TRBV7-2	TRBD1	TRBJ1-1	many	TGTGCCAGCAGCTTAGAGGGGGCAGTTACTGAAGCTTTCTTT	CASSLEGAVTEAFF